This T cell receptor beta chain was observed in a study of low-dose radiotherapy and immunotherapy resistance in tumors. Looking at the study overall: Every two weeks, cyclophosphamide 200 mg/m2 was infused one day before radiation plus immunotherapy.

Alpha and beta chains were covered, as first-strand cDNA relied on TRAV- and TRBV-specific primers. The TCRs were subjected to amplification over 20 PCR cycles employing a constant-region primer in conjunction with a V-primer adapter. TCRdb redid the calling of the reads with MiXCR, one entry per CDR3 protein. This table has about 82,000 distinct CDR3 sequences, 15% to 20% appearing once. This clonotype was observed many times. Sample time point: before trial treatment. The donors' treatment consisted of nivolumab, ipilimumab, aspirin, low-dose cyclophosphamide and low-dose radiotherapy. This TCR came from a male donor with prostate cancer. This specimen consisted of PBMCs, obtained before treatment.

CDR3 protein: CASSPPGGENYNEQFF. CDR3 sequence (DNA): TGTGCCAGCTCACCACCTGGCGGGGAGAACTACAATGAGCAGTTCTTC. The chain joins TRBV18 to TRBJ2-1; tentatively, D is TRBD2 (6 bases). CDR3 length equals 16 residues. Germline V CDR1 and CDR2: KGHSH, LQKENI. Trimming stripped 0 bases from V and 3 bases from J, with 12 bases between. Full variable domain (outside the CDR3, taken from reference TRBV18 and TRBJ2-1): NAGVMQNPRHLVRRRGQEARLRCSPMKGHSHVYWYRQLPEEGLKFMVYLQKENIIDESGMPKERFSAEFPKEGPSILRIQQVVRGDSAAYFCASSPPGGENYNEQFFGPGTRLTVL.